This T cell receptor beta chain was found in a study of response to subunit inactivated influenza vaccine. Study-wide points: That few new T cells are recruited by each seasonal influenza vaccination was the authors' suggestion.

Notes on this clonotype: The target antigen is unknown.

There are 14 residues in the CDR3. J was trimmed by 6 bases and V by 0 bases; bases with no gene match: 1. CDR1 is MGHRA and CDR2 is YSYEKL in the germline V gene. One entry per CDR3 protein results from TCRdb running MiXCR on the RT-PCR reads. Among 610,000 or so distinct CDR3 sequences listed, about 15% were seen once. The source material was PBMCs from blood, sampled roughly 13 days after vaccination. The receptor comes from a man between 50 and 59 years old who received an inactivated influenza vaccine. The chain has TRBV4-1 and TRBJ2-1; 8 bases match TRBD1. The CDR3 is CASSQETGVNEQFF. In DNA, the CDR3 is TGCGCCAGCAGCCAAGAGACAGGGGTCAATGAGCAGTTCTTC.